These 21 T cell receptor beta chains were sequenced from one sample in a study of OX40 agonist ivuxolimab in advanced cancers. The data were produced by immunoSEQ multiplex PCR, yet TCRdb's version contains in-frame clones alone and is incomplete. The repertoire holds roughly 43,000 clones, about 91% seen once, with 4.9% in the top ten. The sample was CD4+ or CD8+ T cells sorted from blood, taken in a trial of the OX40 agonist ivuxolimab. Receptor source: an adult with an advanced solid tumor such as melanoma, head and neck, liver or kidney cancer.

The chain employs TRBV27 and TRBJ2-7, with TRBD1 matching 7 bases. The V gene's germline CDR1 is MNHEY and CDR2 SMNVEV (reference sequence). The CDR3 runs to 14 residues. Unmatched junction bases numbered 10, after V lost 6 bases and J lost 5 bases. CDR3 amino acids: CASRPGQSTHEQYF. DNA for the CDR3: TGTGCCAGCAGACCGGGACAGAGTACCCACGAGCAGTACTTC.

The rearrangement uses TRBV7-9 and TRBJ2-5; TRBD1 matches at 10 bases. Germline V lookup: CDR1 SEHNR, CDR2 FQNEAQ (reference sequence). Trimming at V came to 4 bases and at J to 0 bases, leaving 5 bases not matched to a gene. The CDR3 runs to 16 residues. CDR3 protein: CASSSQDRGYQETQYF. Here the CDR3 DNA reads TGTGCCAGCAGCTCCCAGGACAGGGGGTACCAAGAGACCCAGTACTTC.

This clone occurred a few times. This rearrangement joins TRBV29-1 to TRBJ1-2; no firm D call. V was trimmed by 7 bases and J by 2 bases, leaving 11 bases between them. The germline V gene has CDR1 SQVTM and CDR2 ANQGSEA. The CDR3 consists of 12 residues. CDR3 loop: CSASPANYGYTF. CDR3 in DNA: TGCAGCGCCTCCCCAGCGAACTATGGCTACACCTTC.

Here the CDR3 reads CASSGLAYNEQFF. The CDR3 nucleotides are TGTGCCAGTAGCGGGCTAGCGTACAATGAGCAGTTCTTC. The chain is built from TRBV19 and TRBJ2-1, with D possibly matching TRBD2 (6 bases). Germline CDR1 LNHDA, CDR2 SQIVND (reference sequence). The CDR3 covers 13 residues. V lost 6 bases to trimming and J lost 4 bases, with 10 bases between them.

The chain recombines TRBV7-6 with TRBJ2-7, with D possibly being TRBD2 (6 bases). This CDR3 spans 14 amino acids. V was trimmed by 4 bases and J by 1 base, leaving 11 bases between them. The V gene's germline CDR1 is SGHVS and CDR2 FNYEAQ. The CDR3 reads CASSSRGGSYEQYF. In DNA form, the CDR3 reads TGTGCCAGCAGCTCCCGTGGGGGGTCCTACGAGCAGTACTTC.

The rearrangement joins TRBV10-2 to TRBJ2-5; 10 bases fit TRBD2. V lost 0 bases and J lost 2; bases outside the gene matches: 3. The V gene's germline CDR1 is WSHSY and CDR2 SAAADI. The CDR3 is 16 amino acids. CDR3 DNA sequence: TGCGCCAGCAGTGAGTCGGTAGCGGGGGGACAAGAGACCCAGTACTTC. Amino acid sequence: CASSESVAGGQETQYF.

V usage is TRBV6-1 and J usage is TRBJ1-5; D unresolved. This CDR3 spans 14 amino acids. The V end lost 1 base, the J end lost 4 bases, and 8 bases lay between the germline ends. The germline CDR1 and CDR2 sequences are MNHNS and SASEGT. In nucleotides, the CDR3 is TGTGCCAGCAGTGAAGATAACCCTAATCAGCCCCAGCATTTT. Protein product: CASSEDNPNQPQHF.

V usage is TRBV9 and J usage is TRBJ1-5; no firm D call. Germline V lookup: CDR1 SGDLS, CDR2 YYNGEE. The V gene lost 0 bases and the J gene lost 5 bases, with 6 bases spanning the gap. The CDR3 has 13 residues. CDR3 in DNA: TGTGCCAGCAGCGTAGCGGATCATCAGCCCCAGCATTTT. As protein: CASSVADHQPQHF.

V is TRBV9 and J is TRBJ2-7; 10 bases are a match to TRBD1. Looked up from germline, CDR1 is SGDLS and CDR2 is YYNGEE. This CDR3 spans 15 amino acids. Unmatched junction bases numbered 6, after V lost 3 bases and J lost 3 bases. DNA of the CDR3: TGTGCCAGCAGCGATTCCGGGACAGGGGACTACGAGCAGTACTTC. Protein: CASSDSGTGDYEQYF.

A few counts support this clone. In nucleotides, the CDR3 is TGTGCCAGCAGCCCCCCGGGGACTAGCGGCTTCAATGAGCAGTTCTTC. It is translated as CASSPPGTSGFNEQFF. This chain links TRBV7-9 with TRBJ2-1, with 11 bases lining up with TRBD2. The CDR3 extends over 16 amino acids. Germline V gives CDR1 SEHNR, CDR2 FQNEAQ (reference sequence). V was pared by 5 bases and J by 6 bases, with 9 bases of the junction left unmatched.

This sequence joins TRBV27 and TRBJ2-2, with 7 bases matching TRBD1. Germline trimming cut 5 bases from V and 4 bases from J; bases unmatched to any gene: 13. Per the germline V gene, CDR1 is MNHEY and CDR2 is SMNVEV (reference sequence). The CDR3 has 17 residues. CDR3 in amino acids: CASSGRDSSFGTGELFF. The CDR3 region has the DNA TGTGCCAGCAGTGGACGGGACAGCTCTTTTGGCACCGGGGAGCTGTTTTTT.

This chain links TRBV29-1 with TRBJ2-7, with D unresolved. Deletions cut 3 bases from V and 5 bases from J, with 23 bases between. The CDR3 has 16 amino acids. In germline, CDR1 is SQVTM, CDR2 ANQGSEA. CDR3 region: CSVDANFDHHGHEQYF. The CDR3 DNA follows: TGCAGCGTTGACGCAAACTTCGACCACCACGGCCACGAGCAGTACTTC.

The chain is built from TRBV7-9 and TRBJ2-7; D may match TRBD1 or TRBD2 (5 bases each). CDR1 is SEHNR, CDR2 FQNEAQ, per germline (reference sequence). The CDR3 runs 14 residues. The ends were cut back, 4 bases at V and 6 bases at J, with 16 bases in the middle. Written as DNA, the CDR3 is TGTGCCAGCAGCTCCCCCTTAACGAGGGGCGAGCAGTACGTC. This encodes CASSSPLTRGEQYV.

The V call is TRBV4-1, the J call TRBJ2-1; TRBD1 matches 7 bases. After removal of 4 bases from V and 5 bases from J, the junction contained 8 bases not matched to a gene. In germline, CDR1 is MGHRA, CDR2 YSYEKL. The CDR3 contains 15 residues. Written as DNA, the CDR3 is TGCGCCAGCAGCCTCGACAGGGCAGAGGACAATGAGCAGTTCTTC. Protein sequence: CASSLDRAEDNEQFF.

The CDR3 reads CASSVRQVNTGELFF. The CDR3 nucleotides are TGTGCCAGCAGTGTAAGACAGGTGAACACCGGGGAGCTGTTTTTT. This chain links TRBV9 with TRBJ2-2; maybe TRBD1 (6 bases). The CDR3 covers 15 residues. Trimming stripped 5 bases from V and 1 base from J, with 12 bases between. The germline V gene encodes CDR1 SGDLS and CDR2 YYNGEE.

This rearrangement joins TRBV7-2 to TRBJ2-1; 8 positions match TRBD2. The CDR3 loop spans 17 amino acids. Germline assignment: CDR1 SGHTA and CDR2 FQGNSA. Trimming removed 3 bases from V and 5 bases from J; junction bases left unmatched: 12. The CDR3 sequence is CASSFHSQAGAHNEQFF. The CDR3 region has the DNA TGTGCCAGCAGCTTTCACTCTCAAGCGGGGGCACACAATGAGCAGTTCTTC. The full variable domain, with the rest looked up from reference TRBV7-2 and TRBJ2-1, is GAGVSQSPSNKVTEKGKDVELRCDPISGHTALYWYRQSLGQGLEFLIYFQGNSAPDKSGLPSDRFSAERTGGSVSTLTIQRTQQEDSAVYLCASSFHSQAGAHNEQFFGPGTRLTVL.

The CDR3 region is CSASGTHTSYEQYF. CDR3 nucleotides: TGCAGCGCCTCCGGGACTCATACCTCCTACGAGCAGTACTTC. This chain links TRBV29-1 with TRBJ2-7; weak D call: TRBD2 (6 bases). The V gene's germline CDR1 is SQVTM and CDR2 ANQGSEA. The CDR3 runs 14 residues. V dropped 7 bases and J dropped 0 bases, with 16 bases sitting between them.

In this sample, this clone turned up once. CDR3: CASSILAGGPVETQYF. CDR3 DNA sequence: TGTGCCAGCAGTATCCTAGCGGGGGGGCCGGTGGAGACCCAGTACTTC. The gene calls are TRBV7-6 and TRBJ2-5; 12 bases align to TRBD2. Losses at the gene ends were 6 bases for V and 5 bases for J; bases not matched to a gene: 10. The CDR3 loop spans 16 amino acids. Germline values: CDR1 SGHVS, CDR2 FNYEAQ.

In its sample, this clone was seen once. The gene calls are TRBV5-1 and TRBJ2-7, with TRBD2 matching 10 bases. The CDR3 contains 13 residues. V was pared by 4 bases and J by 7 bases, with 5 bases of the junction left unmatched. CDR1 SGHRS and CDR2 YFSETQ come from the germline V gene. The CDR3 sequence is CASSSGTSAEQYF. The CDR3 nucleotides are TGCGCCAGCAGCAGCGGGACTAGCGCAGAGCAGTACTTC. The full variable domain, its missing parts supplied by reference TRBV5-1 and TRBJ2-7, is KAGVTQTPRYLIKTRGQQVTLSCSPISGHRSVSWYQQTPGQGLQFLFEYFSETQRNKGNFPGRFSGRQFSNSRSEMNVSTLELGDSALYLCASSSGTSAEQYFGPGTRLTVT.

V gene TRBV7-9 combines with J gene TRBJ2-4; the D gene could be TRBD1 or TRBD2 (5 bases each). The V end lost 7 bases, the J end lost 8 bases, and 12 bases lay between the germline ends. This CDR3 region has 12 residues. The germline V gene has CDR1 SEHNR and CDR2 FQNEAQ (reference sequence). The CDR3 loop reads CASTDGADIQYF. CDR3 in DNA: TGTGCCAGCACCGACGGGGCGGACATTCAGTACTTC.

The rearrangement joins TRBV29-1 to TRBJ1-2; perhaps TRBD1 as D (5 bases). The V end lost 4 bases, the J end lost 5 bases, and 14 bases lay between the germline ends. CDR1 is SQVTM and CDR2 is ANQGSEA in the germline V gene. The CDR3 spans 13 residues. CDR3 nucleotides: TGCAGCGTTGTGGAGGGGACGCCGTATGGCTACACCTTC. It yields the protein CSVVEGTPYGYTF.